A single sample gave rise to the 30 T cell receptor beta chains below, sequenced in a study of blood T cell repertoires in COVID-19. Only in-frame clones appear in the TCRdb table, and some are missing; sequencing was by immunoSEQ multiplex PCR. The table shows about 250,000 clones, with about 84% occurring only once. Sequencing input: peripheral blood. The source is an elderly woman with COVID-19, enrolled during active disease.

This clone was counted between two and nine times. The junction differs from germline at one of its ends, possibly a read error. The V call is TRBV7-9, the J call TRBJ1-4, with D possibly matching TRBD1 (6 bases). The germline V gene has CDR1 SEHNR and CDR2 FQNEAQ (reference sequence). This CDR3 is built from 14 residues. The CDR3 bases are TGTGCCAGCAGCTTAACAGGGATCGATGAGAAACTGTTTTTT. It codes for CASSLTGIDEKLFF.

This clone appeared a single time. This rearrangement joins TRBV27 to TRBJ2-7; 8 bases line up with TRBD1. The V and J ends lost 6 bases and 2 bases, in that order; junction bases with no gene match: 6. The CDR3 totals 14 residues. Germline assignment: CDR1 MNHEY and CDR2 SMNVEV (reference sequence). DNA of the CDR3: TGTGCCAGCAGGCCCGGGACAGGTGCCTACGAGCAGTACTTC. Translation: CASRPGTGAYEQYF.

The DNA of the CDR3 is TGTGCCAGCAGCGTGGGGATGGACAGGGGATCTTATGGCTACACCTTC. Protein: CASSVGMDRGSYGYTF. The rearrangement joins TRBV9 to TRBJ1-2; 9 bases fit TRBD1. V was clipped by 2 bases and J by 5 bases; unmatched bases: 10. The CDR3 contains 16 residues. The germline V gene has CDR1 SGDLS and CDR2 YYNGEE.

The V call is TRBV28, the J call TRBJ2-5; TRBD2 matches at 12 bases. The ends lost 6 bases at V and 5 bases at J; junction bases unmatched: 13. This CDR3 contains 17 residues. Germline lookup yields CDR1 MDHEN and CDR2 SYDVKM. CDR3: CASSTSPTSGGEETQYF. In DNA, the CDR3 is TGTGCCAGCAGCACCAGCCCGACTAGCGGGGGAGAGGAGACCCAGTACTTC.

This clone appeared once. J is TRBJ1-6 and V is TRBV7-9; D possibly corresponds to TRBD1 (5 bases). Trimming took 5 bases from V and 11 from J, leaving 16 bases between them. The CDR3 is made up of 14 amino acids. CDR1 and CDR2 (germline): SEHNR, FQNEAQ (reference sequence). The CDR3 DNA reads as TGTGCCAGCAGCCCTGGGGGGGAAGTGGCACCCCTCCACTTT. Amino acids: CASSPGGEVAPLHF. The whole variable domain, filled in from reference TRBV7-9 and TRBJ1-6, reads DTGVSQNPRHKITKRGQNVTFRCDPISEHNRLYWYRQTLGQGPEFLTYFQNEAQLEKSRLLSDRFSAERPKGSFSTLEIQRTEQGDSAMYLCASSPGGEVAPLHFGNGTRLTVT.

The gene calls are TRBV30 and TRBJ1-4; D is possibly TRBD1 (5 bases). The CDR3 extends over 14 amino acids. Trimming removed 4 bases at V and 2 bases at J, with 11 bases between. Germline CDR1 GTSNPN, CDR2 SVGIG (reference sequence). CDR3 in DNA: TGTGCCTGGATCCTCGACAGTACTAATGAAAAACTGTTTTTT. It encodes CAWILDSTNEKLFF.

V gene TRBV28 combines with J gene TRBJ2-1; 9 bases are a match to TRBD1. In germline, CDR1 is MDHEN, CDR2 SYDVKM. V shed 6 bases, J shed 5 bases, and the junction held 11 bases outside the gene matches. The CDR3 extends over 16 amino acids. This CDR3 is CASSPLGTGNHNEQFF. In DNA, the CDR3 is TGTGCCAGCAGCCCCCTGGGGACAGGGAACCACAATGAGCAGTTCTTC.

This chain uses TRBV27 with TRBJ1-6, with 9 positions matching TRBD1. The ends lost 8 bases at V and 7 bases at J; junction bases unmatched: 6. CDR3 length: 14 amino acids. The germline V gene encodes CDR1 MNHEY and CDR2 SMNVEV (reference sequence). CDR3 residues: CASRGQGNNSPLHF. The CDR3 nucleotides are TGTGCCAGCCGGGGACAGGGTAACAATTCACCCCTCCACTTT.

The genes are TRBV3-1 (or the pseudogene TRBV3-2) and TRBJ1-3; D gene ambiguous. Germline CDR1 reads LGHDT; CDR2 reads YNNKEL (reference sequence). V was clipped by 1 base and J by 4 bases, with 5 bases between them. The CDR3 is made up of 13 amino acids. The CDR3 DNA follows: TGTGCCAGCAGCCAAGGACTGGGAAACACCATATATTTT. Translated: CASSQGLGNTIYF.

This clone was seen only once. The rearrangement uses TRBV11-2 and TRBJ2-1, with 10 bases identical to TRBD2. With V trimmed by 5 bases and J by 4 bases, 5 bases remained unmatched. The CDR3 totals 15 residues. Germline V gene lookup returns CDR1 SGHAT and CDR2 FQNNGV. CDR3 DNA: TGTGCCAGCAGCAGGCGGACTAGCGGATACAATGAGCAGTTCTTC. Translating gives CASSRRTSGYNEQFF.

The chain has TRBV7-8 and TRBJ2-5; tentative D call: TRBD2 (5 bases). This CDR3 contains 13 residues. Germline V gene lookup returns CDR1 SGHVS and CDR2 FQNEAQ. The V gene lost 5 bases and the J gene lost 5 bases, with 12 bases spanning the gap. CDR3 sequence reads: CASSPGLGETQYF. CDR3 DNA: TGTGCCAGCAGCCCTGGACTGGGGGAGACCCAGTACTTC.

J is TRBJ2-5 and V is TRBV5-1, with 8 nucleotides matching TRBD2. V lost 5 bases to trimming and J lost 4 bases; unmatched junction nucleotides: 13. Germline assignment: CDR1 SGHRS and CDR2 YFSETQ. The CDR3 length is 16 residues. CDR3 residues: CASSSTPGTRAETQYF. The CDR3 nucleotides are TGCGCCAGCAGTTCTACCCCCGGGACTAGGGCAGAGACCCAGTACTTC.

The chain joins TRBV9 to TRBJ2-1; 9 bases are a match to TRBD2. From germline, CDR1 is SGDLS and CDR2 YYNGEE. The CDR3 has 19 residues. V was clipped by 4 bases and J by 9 bases; unmatched bases: 23. The CDR3: CASSSTGAGGPLPAAEQFF. The CDR3 nucleotides read TGTGCCAGCAGCTCCACTGGGGCGGGGGGGCCGTTACCTGCTGCTGAGCAGTTCTTC. The entire variable domain, with the rest obtained from reference TRBV9 and TRBJ2-1, is as follows: DSGVTQTPKHLITATGQRVTLRCSPRSGDLSVYWYQQSLDQGLQFLIQYYNGEERAKGNILERFSAQQFPDLHSELNLSSLELGDSALYFCASSSTGAGGPLPAAEQFFGPGTRLTVL.

This sequence joins TRBV7-2 and TRBJ2-3; D call uncertain. CDR3 size: 13 residues. Germline CDR1 and CDR2: SGHTA and FQGNSA. V dropped 2 bases and J dropped 4 bases, with 7 bases sitting between them. CDR3 sequence (DNA): TGTGCCAGCAGCTTACCGGGTTCAGATACGCAGTATTTT. Translated: CASSLPGSDTQYF.

This clone was seen only once. This chain uses TRBV6-4 with TRBJ1-2, with a tentative D call TRBD1 (6 bases). The CDR3 covers 13 residues. CDR1 is MRHNA, CDR2 SNTAGT, per germline. Trimming took off 2 bases at V and 4 bases at J, with 8 bases between the two ends. CDR3 in amino acids: CASSDGGAYGYTF. The CDR3 DNA is TGTGCCAGCAGTGACGGGGGCGCCTATGGCTACACCTTC.

The chain couples TRBV28 to TRBJ1-2; D unresolved. V lost 7 bases to trimming and J lost 4 bases, with 19 bases between them. Germline CDR1 and CDR2: MDHEN and SYDVKM. The CDR3 has 15 residues. CDR3 DNA sequence: TGTGCCAGCACCCCAGTAACCGGACTCGGCTATGGCTACACCTTC. Amino acids: CASTPVTGLGYGYTF.

This chain links TRBV12-3 or TRBV12-4 with TRBJ1-2; D not certain. The CDR3 length is 13 residues. Between the trimmed V and J ends, which lost 6 bases and 3 bases, there was a span of 11 bases. The CDR3 DNA is TGTGCCAGCAGGTCAGGACTTTACTATGGCTACACCTTC. Protein: CASRSGLYYGYTF.

The rearrangement uses TRBV2 and TRBJ1-1; perhaps TRBD1 as D (5 bases). Germline V gene sequence: CDR1 SNHLY, CDR2 FYNNEI. The CDR3 is 14 amino acids. V was cut by 8 bases and J by 1 base, with 14 bases left in between. CDR3 coding DNA: TGTGCCAGCCAAACCTTCCAGGGGAACACTGAAGCTTTCTTT. Translating it yields CASQTFQGNTEAFF.

The gene calls are TRBV29-1 and TRBJ1-3; 9 bases fit TRBD1. J gave up 0 bases and V 5 bases, and 11 bases lay outside the gene matches. The CDR3 totals 17 residues. Germline V gene data show CDR1 as SQVTM and CDR2 as ANQGSEA. CDR3 nucleotides: TGCAGCGTTCGAGACCCGGGACAGGGAACCTCTGGAAACACCATATATTTT. It codes for CSVRDPGQGTSGNTIYF.

The chain combines TRBV29-1 with TRBJ1-1; D is unclear. Between the trimmed V and J ends, which lost 5 bases and 0 bases, there was a span of 13 bases. The CDR3 has 14 amino acids. Germline V CDR1 and CDR2: SQVTM, ANQGSEA. Written as DNA, the CDR3 is TGCAGCGTTTCGACACTCAGCATGAACACTGAAGCTTTCTTT. This translates into CSVSTLSMNTEAFF.

The chain recombines TRBV12-3 or TRBV12-4 with TRBJ2-7; no clear D. Between the trimmed V and J ends, which lost 5 bases and 7 bases, there was a span of 15 bases. The CDR3 has 13 residues. The CDR3 nucleotides are TGTGCCAGCAGTACTTTCCTGTCCGGGGAGCAGTACGTC. It translates to CASSTFLSGEQYV.

The chain has TRBV5-1 and TRBJ1-2; the D is unclear. The CDR3 has 15 amino acids. Per germline, CDR1 SGHRS and CDR2 YFSETQ. V lost 0 bases to trimming and J lost 5 bases, with 14 bases between them. The CDR3 sequence is CASSLDQSGGYGYTF. The CDR3 DNA is TGCGCCAGCAGCTTGGACCAATCAGGAGGATATGGCTACACCTTC.

This chain links TRBV9 with TRBJ2-5; 7 nucleotides agree with TRBD1. V dropped 3 bases and J dropped 3; count of bases not matched to a gene: 5. The CDR3 totals 14 residues. In germline, CDR1 is SGDLS, CDR2 YYNGEE. CDR3: CASSATGFKETQYF. In DNA, the CDR3 is TGTGCCAGCAGCGCGACAGGGTTCAAAGAGACCCAGTACTTC.

The V and J genes are TRBV2 and TRBJ2-7; TRBD1 matches at 7 bases. The CDR3 has 12 residues. Looked up from germline, CDR1 is SNHLY and CDR2 is FYNNEI. After removal of 6 bases from V and 1 base from J, the junction contained 0 bases not matched to a gene. The CDR3 region has the DNA TGTGCCAGCAGGGGACAGTCCTACGAGCAGTACGTC. This sequence encodes CASRGQSYEQYV.

This chain connects TRBV2 to TRBJ1-2; D is uncertain. Looked up from germline, CDR1 is SNHLY and CDR2 is FYNNEI. CDR3 length equals 11 residues. Deletions cut 5 bases from V and 2 bases from J, with 3 bases between. CDR3 in amino acids: CASSPNYGYTF. The CDR3 DNA reads TGTGCCAGCAGTCCAAACTATGGCTACACCTTC.

The V call is TRBV6-5, the J call TRBJ1-5, with D perhaps matching TRBD1 (5 bases). This CDR3 comprises 14 residues. The germline gives CDR1 MNHEY, CDR2 SVGAGI. V dropped 7 bases and J dropped 3 bases, with 13 bases sitting between them. The CDR3 reads CASMGLLTNQPQHF. CDR3 coding DNA: TGTGCCAGCATGGGACTCCTAACCAATCAGCCCCAGCATTTT.

The V gene is TRBV18, the J gene TRBJ1-2; tentative D call: TRBD1 (5 bases). CDR1 is KGHSH and CDR2 is LQKENI in the germline V gene. V was pared by 2 bases and J by 2 bases, with 18 bases between. CDR3 length equals 17 residues. The CDR3 protein is CASSPSRPKGVNYGYTF. In DNA form, the CDR3 reads TGTGCCAGCTCACCATCGAGGCCAAAAGGGGTAAACTATGGCTACACCTTC.

The genes are TRBV19 and TRBJ2-7; D remains unclear. Deletions cut 1 base from V and 0 bases from J, with 10 bases between. CDR1 and CDR2 (germline): LNHDA, SQIVND (reference sequence). The CDR3 consists of 15 residues. This CDR3 reads CASSIVALPSYEQYF. The CDR3, as DNA: TGTGCCAGTAGTATAGTGGCCCTCCCCTCCTACGAGCAGTACTTC.

This rearrangement joins TRBV28 to TRBJ2-1; D gene ambiguous. Looked up from germline, CDR1 is MDHEN and CDR2 is SYDVKM. The ends were cut back, 6 bases at V and 8 bases at J, with 11 bases in the middle. This CDR3 spans 12 amino acids. CDR3 bases: TGTGCCAGCAGCTTACTGGGCTATGAGCAGTTCTTC. Encoded protein: CASSLLGYEQFF. Supplemented by reference TRBV28 and TRBJ2-1, the full variable domain reads DVKVTQSSRYLVKRTGEKVFLECVQDMDHENMFWYRQDPGLGLRLIYFSYDVKMKEKGDIPEGYSVSREKKERFSLILESASTNQTSMYLCASSLLGYEQFFGPGTRLTVL.

This chain joins TRBV6-5 and TRBJ1-1, with TRBD1 matching over 9 bases. The CDR3 totals 13 residues. The trim removed 6 bases at V and 8 bases at J, leaving 7 bases unmatched. Germline V gene sequence: CDR1 MNHEY, CDR2 SVGAGI. The CDR3 region is CASSTTGGPEAFF. The CDR3 nucleotides are TGTGCCAGCAGCACCACAGGGGGCCCCGAAGCTTTCTTT.